The 25 T cell receptor beta chains reported below all come from one sample, sequenced in a study of CD8 T cells in Susac syndrome. Random hexamers were used to reverse transcribe an amount of roughly 0.45 to 1 ug RNA. A single record per CDR3 protein comes from TCRdb applying MiXCR to the immunoSEQ multiplex PCR reads. The sample includes 180,000 or so distinct CDR3 sequences, 95% of them seen just once. Sequencing input: CD4+ T cells from PBMCs. These receptors all come from a human donor in good health.

This chain connects TRBV5-4 to TRBJ1-1; D not certain. V lost 6 bases and J lost 6, with 18 bases in between. Germline V gene sequence: CDR1 SGHNT, CDR2 YYREEE (reference sequence). The CDR3 has 14 residues. The CDR3, as DNA: TGTGCCAGCACCCAACAAGGTCGTTTCGCTGAAGCTTTCTTT. Protein product: CASTQQGRFAEAFF.

The V gene is TRBV29-1, the J gene TRBJ1-2, with D possibly matching TRBD1 (6 bases). The length of the CDR3 is 13 residues. Germline V gene data show CDR1 as SQVTM and CDR2 as ANQGSEA. V lost 6 bases, J lost 4 bases, and 15 bases lay in between. CDR3: CSVRGAHLYGYTF. The CDR3 DNA is TGCAGCGTACGGGGGGCCCACCTCTATGGCTACACCTTC.

This rearrangement joins TRBV30 to TRBJ2-2, with D possibly TRBD2 on 6 matching bases. The germline V and J ends were trimmed by 1 base and 0 bases, with 6 bases remaining between them. The CDR3 totals 14 residues. The germline gives CDR1 GTSNPN, CDR2 SVGIG (reference sequence). This CDR3 is CAWSAGANTGELFF. CDR3 sequence (DNA): TGTGCCTGGAGTGCGGGGGCGAACACCGGGGAGCTGTTTTTT. The entire variable domain, with the rest obtained from reference TRBV30 and TRBJ2-2, is as follows: SQTIHQWPATLVQPVGSPLSLECTVEGTSNPNLYWYRQAAGRGLQLLFYSVGIGQISSEVPQNLSASRPQDRQFILSSKKLLLSDSGFYLCAWSAGANTGELFFGEGSRLTVL.

The chain carries TRBV20-1 and TRBJ2-5, with TRBD2 as a possible D gene (7 bases). The CDR3 runs 13 residues. Germline CDR1 and CDR2: DFQATT and SNEGSKA (reference sequence). V was pared by 0 bases and J by 5 bases, with 10 bases between. The CDR3 sequence: CSARDGGRETQYF. The CDR3 nucleotides are TGCAGTGCTAGAGACGGGGGGCGTGAGACCCAGTACTTC.

This sequence joins TRBV29-1 and TRBJ2-1; TRBD1 matches at 7 bases. V lost 5 bases, J lost 4 bases, and 5 bases stayed unmatched. From germline, CDR1 is SQVTM and CDR2 ANQGSEA. This CDR3 spans 13 amino acids. The CDR3, as DNA: TGCAGCGTTCTCGGGGACAGATACAATGAGCAGTTCTTC. Amino acids: CSVLGDRYNEQFF.

This chain joins TRBV25-1 and TRBJ2-7; no clear D gene. Between the trimmed V and J ends, which lost 0 bases and 5 bases, there was a span of 14 bases. The CDR3 extends over 15 amino acids. CDR1 and CDR2 from the germline V gene are MGHDK and SYGVNS. The CDR3 protein is CASSEYDGRINEQYF. The CDR3 DNA is TGTGCCAGCAGTGAATACGACGGCAGGATTAACGAGCAGTACTTC.

The rearrangement joins TRBV25-1 to TRBJ1-2, with D unclear. The CDR3 length is 12 residues. Deletions cut 4 bases from V and 4 bases from J, with 7 bases between. The germline V gene has CDR1 MGHDK and CDR2 SYGVNS. CDR3 region: CASSVDIYGYTF. Here the CDR3 DNA reads TGTGCCAGCAGTGTAGACATCTATGGCTACACCTTC.

J is TRBJ1-5 and V is TRBV15; D unresolved. Per germline, CDR1 LNHNV and CDR2 YYDKDF (reference sequence). Deletions cut 5 bases from V and 3 bases from J, with 11 bases between. The CDR3 length is 14 residues. As DNA, the CDR3 is TGTGCCACCAGCGCAGGCCTCTACAATCAGCCCCAGCATTTT. Translating gives CATSAGLYNQPQHF.

The J gene is TRBJ2-7, the V gene TRBV20-1, with D maybe TRBD1 (5 bases). With 4 bases removed from V and 2 bases from J, the gap between germline ends came to 15 bases. The CDR3 totals 14 residues. Germline V gives CDR1 DFQATT, CDR2 SNEGSKA (reference sequence). CDR3 nucleotides: TGCAGTGCTAAGGAACAGGCCAACCCCTACGAGCAGTACGTC. Its protein is CSAKEQANPYEQYV.

The chain recombines TRBV3-1 with TRBJ1-2; D is possibly TRBD1 (5 bases). CDR3 length: 15 amino acids. The V and J ends lost 2 bases and 3 bases respectively, with 13 bases between them. CDR1 is LGHDT, CDR2 YNNKEL, per germline (reference sequence). The CDR3 nucleotides read TGTGCCAGCAGCCAACCCTCCAGGGCCCACTATGGCTACACCTTC. Translation: CASSQPSRAHYGYTF.

The chain is built from TRBV29-1 and TRBJ2-2, with 8 bases identical to TRBD1. The germline V gene encodes CDR1 SQVTM and CDR2 ANQGSEA. The CDR3 is 13 residues long. With 6 bases clipped from V and 4 bases from J, the junction kept 4 bases outside the gene matches. This CDR3 reads CSVLTGATGELFF. DNA of the CDR3: TGCAGCGTCCTGACAGGGGCCACCGGGGAGCTGTTTTTT.

This chain links TRBV29-1 with TRBJ2-6; 9 bases agree with TRBD1. The CDR3 is 17 residues long. The ends lost 3 bases at V and 0 bases at J; junction bases unmatched: 6. Germline V gives CDR1 SQVTM, CDR2 ANQGSEA. The CDR3 loop is CSVDRGQGGSGANVLTF. In DNA, the CDR3 is TGCAGCGTTGACAGGGGACAGGGAGGCTCTGGGGCCAACGTCCTGACTTTC.

This chain connects TRBV12-3 or TRBV12-4 to TRBJ2-1; D unclear. V lost 7 bases and J 5 bases, leaving 9 bases between the germline ends. The CDR3 is 12 residues long. The DNA for the CDR3 is TGTGCCAGCAATAATAACGACAATGAGCAGTTCTTC. Its protein is CASNNNDNEQFF.

This rearrangement joins TRBV7-9 to TRBJ2-3; the D is unclear. The ends were cut back, 5 bases at V and 3 bases at J, with 18 bases in the middle. The CDR3 sequence is 16 residues long. In germline, CDR1 is SEHNR, CDR2 FQNEAQ (reference sequence). CDR3 DNA sequence: TGTGCCAGCAGCGCCCCCCCCTCTCGGGCGACAGATACGCAGTATTTT. The encoded protein is CASSAPPSRATDTQYF. The variable domain in full, with the rest retrieved from reference TRBV7-9 and TRBJ2-3, is DTGVSQNPRHKITKRGQNVTFRCDPISEHNRLYWYRQTLGQGPEFLTYFQNEAQLEKSRLLSDRFSAERPKGSFSTLEIQRTEQGDSAMYLCASSAPPSRATDTQYFGPGTRLTVL.

This sequence joins TRBV20-1 and TRBJ2-7, with D possibly being TRBD1 (7 bases). Trimming took 3 bases from V and 7 from J, leaving 19 bases between them. The germline CDR1 and CDR2 sequences are DFQATT and SNEGSKA (reference sequence). The CDR3 sequence is 14 residues long. CDR3 sequence: CSASVQGTGGEQYV. The CDR3 DNA sequence: TGCAGTGCTAGCGTACAGGGGACTGGGGGAGAGCAGTACGTC.

This CDR3 reads CASSLRGYEQYF. The CDR3 DNA follows: TGTGCCAGCAGCCTTAGAGGCTACGAGCAGTACTTC. This rearrangement joins TRBV7-2 to TRBJ2-7; no clear D. CDR1 is SGHTA, CDR2 FQGNSA, per germline. V was clipped by 5 bases and J by 3 bases, with 8 bases between them. The length of the CDR3 is 12 residues.

This CDR3 is CSAIDGLQETQYF. CDR3 sequence (DNA): TGCAGTGCTATCGACGGGTTACAAGAGACCCAGTACTTC. The chain uses TRBV20-1 and TRBJ2-5, with D unclear. This CDR3 has 13 amino acids. V was clipped by 4 bases and J by 2 bases, with 11 bases between them. The germline gives CDR1 DFQATT, CDR2 SNEGSKA (reference sequence).

This chain joins TRBV3-1 and TRBJ2-3; tentatively, D is TRBD2 (6 bases). The CDR3 length is 16 residues. The ends were cut back, 2 bases at V and 2 bases at J, with 14 bases in the middle. CDR1 and CDR2 from the germline V gene are LGHDT and YNNKEL (reference sequence). This chain's CDR3 is CASSQLGLFPTDTQYF. CDR3 bases: TGTGCCAGCAGCCAATTGGGACTGTTCCCCACAGATACGCAGTATTTT.

The rearrangement uses TRBV5-4 and TRBJ1-5; 7 nucleotides agree with TRBD1. V was clipped by 5 bases and J by 2 bases; unmatched bases: 4. CDR3 length equals 14 residues. Germline CDR1 SGHNT, CDR2 YYREEE (reference sequence). The CDR3 DNA is TGTGCCAGCAGTCGACAGGGTGGCAATCAGCCCCAGCATTTT. Its protein is CASSRQGGNQPQHF. Full variable domain (remainder filled in from reference TRBV5-4 and TRBJ1-5): ETGVTQSPTHLIKTRGQQVTLRCSSQSGHNTVSWYQQALGQGPQFIFQYYREEENGRGNFPPRFSGLQFPNYSSELNVNALELDDSALYLCASSRQGGNQPQHFGDGTRLSIL.

The J gene is TRBJ2-7, the V gene TRBV3-1; 10 nucleotides match TRBD1. Trimming at V came to 3 bases and at J to 5 bases, leaving 1 base not matched to a gene. CDR3 length equals 13 residues. The germline V gene encodes CDR1 LGHDT and CDR2 YNNKEL (reference sequence). CDR3 coding DNA: TGTGCCAGCAGCCAGACAGGGGGCCACGAGCAGTACGTC. It encodes CASSQTGGHEQYV.

The chain employs TRBV6-5 and TRBJ1-1; 8 bases map to TRBD1. The germline V gene encodes CDR1 MNHEY and CDR2 SVGAGI. V shed 6 bases and J 5 bases; nucleotides not matched to a gene: 5. The CDR3 loop spans 13 amino acids. CDR3 sequence (DNA): TGTGCCAGCAGAACGGACAGGGAGACTGAAGCTTTCTTT. The encoded protein is CASRTDRETEAFF.

J is TRBJ2-7 and V is TRBV29-1; D is perhaps TRBD2 (6 bases). The germline V gene encodes CDR1 SQVTM and CDR2 ANQGSEA. V was cut by 5 bases and J by 9 bases, with 14 bases left in between. The CDR3 covers 11 residues. CDR3 in amino acids: CSVWAAGRQYV. In DNA form, the CDR3 reads TGCAGCGTTTGGGCTGCGGGAAGGCAGTACGTC.

The chain carries TRBV7-2 and TRBJ2-7; D is unclear. The germline V gene has CDR1 SGHTA and CDR2 FQGNSA. CDR3 length equals 14 residues. V gave up 3 bases and J gave up 3 bases, with 12 bases separating them. CDR3 sequence: CASSLGKPRYEQYF. In DNA, the CDR3 is TGTGCCAGCAGCTTGGGAAAGCCCCGCTACGAGCAGTACTTC. Full variable domain (rest looked up from reference TRBV7-2 and TRBJ2-7): GAGVSQSPSNKVTEKGKDVELRCDPISGHTALYWYRQSLGQGLEFLIYFQGNSAPDKSGLPSDRFSAERTGGSVSTLTIQRTQQEDSAVYLCASSLGKPRYEQYFGPGTRLTVT.

The chain joins TRBV20-1 to TRBJ2-5; 8 nucleotides agree with TRBD1. The CDR3 loop spans 13 amino acids. Per the germline V gene, CDR1 is DFQATT and CDR2 is SNEGSKA (reference sequence). Unmatched junction bases numbered 2, after V lost 2 bases and J lost 3 bases. CDR3 DNA sequence: TGCAGTGCTAGATCGACAGGGGAAGAGACCCAGTACTTC. Protein product: CSARSTGEETQYF.

The rearrangement joins TRBV12-3 or TRBV12-4 to TRBJ1-5; possible D gene TRBD1, 6 bases. The CDR3 runs 13 residues. The ends were cut back, 4 bases at V and 6 bases at J, with 10 bases in the middle. Written as DNA, the CDR3 is TGTGCCAGCAGTTCCGGGGGCCCTCAGCCCCAGCATTTT. Amino acids: CASSSGGPQPQHF.